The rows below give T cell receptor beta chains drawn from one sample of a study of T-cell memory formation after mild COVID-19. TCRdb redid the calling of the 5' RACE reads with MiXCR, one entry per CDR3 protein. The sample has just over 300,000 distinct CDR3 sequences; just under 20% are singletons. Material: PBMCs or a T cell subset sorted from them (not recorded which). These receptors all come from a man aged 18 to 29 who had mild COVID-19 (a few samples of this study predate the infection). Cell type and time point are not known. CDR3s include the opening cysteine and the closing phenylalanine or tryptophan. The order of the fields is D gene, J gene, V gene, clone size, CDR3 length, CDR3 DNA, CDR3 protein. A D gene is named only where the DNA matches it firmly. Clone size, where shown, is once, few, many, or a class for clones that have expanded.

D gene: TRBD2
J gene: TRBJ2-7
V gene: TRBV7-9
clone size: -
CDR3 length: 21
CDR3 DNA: TGTGCCAGCTCCTCTCTCCGGCGGGGACTAGCGGGGGCCAAAGAGCCCTACGAGCAGTACTTC
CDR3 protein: CASSSLRRGLAGAKEPYEQYF

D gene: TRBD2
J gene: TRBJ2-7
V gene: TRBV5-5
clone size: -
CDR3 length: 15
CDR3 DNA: TGTGCCAGCAGCTATGTTGGGGGGGGCTCCTACGAGCAGTACTTC
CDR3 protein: CASSYVGGGSYEQYF

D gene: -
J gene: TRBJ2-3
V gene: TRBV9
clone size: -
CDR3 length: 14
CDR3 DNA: TGTGCCAGCAGCGCAGTGACCAGCACAGATACGCAGTATTTT
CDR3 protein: CASSAVTSTDTQYF

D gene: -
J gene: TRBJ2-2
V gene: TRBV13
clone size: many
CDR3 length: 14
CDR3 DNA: TGTGCCAGCAGCCCCGGTGGGATGCCCGGGGAGCTGTTTTTT
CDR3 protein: CASSPGGMPGELFF

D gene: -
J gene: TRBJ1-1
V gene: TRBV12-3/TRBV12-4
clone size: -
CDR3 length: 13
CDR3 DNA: TGTGCCAGCAGTTTCCGGGAGCGCACTGAAGCTTTCTTT
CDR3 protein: CASSFRERTEAFF

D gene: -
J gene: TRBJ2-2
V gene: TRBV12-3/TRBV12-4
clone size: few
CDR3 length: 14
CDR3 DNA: TGTGCCACCCGAGGGGGGGGAAGGTCCGGGGAGCTGTTTTTT
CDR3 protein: CATRGGGRSGELFF

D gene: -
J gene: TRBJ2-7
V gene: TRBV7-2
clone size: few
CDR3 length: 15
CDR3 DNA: TGTGCCAGCAGCCATGACCAGGGATGGGCGGGCGAGCAGTACTTC
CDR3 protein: CASSHDQGWAGEQYF

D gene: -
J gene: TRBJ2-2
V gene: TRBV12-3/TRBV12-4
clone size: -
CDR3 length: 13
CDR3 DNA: TGTGCCAGCAGCCCAACTTACACCGGGGAGCTGTTTTTT
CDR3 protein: CASSPTYTGELFF

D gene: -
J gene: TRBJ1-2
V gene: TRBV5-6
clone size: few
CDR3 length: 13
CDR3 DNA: TGTGCCAGCAGCTATCTCTGGGGCGAGGGCTACACCTTC
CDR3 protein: CASSYLWGEGYTF

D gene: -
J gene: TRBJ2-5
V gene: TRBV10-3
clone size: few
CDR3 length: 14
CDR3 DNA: TGTGCCATCAGTGTTGTAGGCTCCCAAGAGACCCAGTACTTC
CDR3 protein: CAISVVGSQETQYF

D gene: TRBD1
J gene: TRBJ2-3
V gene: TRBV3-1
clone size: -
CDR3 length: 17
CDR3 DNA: TGTGCCAGCAGCCAAGATAAGGGACAGAGTATAGCAGATACGCAGTATTTT
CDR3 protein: CASSQDKGQSIADTQYF

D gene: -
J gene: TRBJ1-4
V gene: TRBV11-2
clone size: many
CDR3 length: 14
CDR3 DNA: TGTGCCAGCAGCTTAGACGCAGCAGGAGGAAAACTGTTTTTT
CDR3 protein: CASSLDAAGGKLFF

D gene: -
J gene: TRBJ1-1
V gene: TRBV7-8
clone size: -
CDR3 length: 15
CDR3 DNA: TGTGCCAGCAGCTTAGGCGTCAGAGTGAACACTGAAGCTTTCTTT
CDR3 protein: CASSLGVRVNTEAFF

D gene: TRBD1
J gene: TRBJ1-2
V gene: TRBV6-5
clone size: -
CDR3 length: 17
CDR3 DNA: TGTGCCAGCAGTTACTCGTTTACCAGGGGGGCTAACTATGGCTACACCTTC
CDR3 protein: CASSYSFTRGANYGYTF

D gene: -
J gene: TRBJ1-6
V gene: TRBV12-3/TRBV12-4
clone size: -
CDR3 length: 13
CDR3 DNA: TGTGCCAGCAGATGGTGGGGGGATTCACCCCTCCACTTT
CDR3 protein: CASRWWGDSPLHF

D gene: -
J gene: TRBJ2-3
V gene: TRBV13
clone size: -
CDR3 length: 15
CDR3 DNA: TGTGCCAGCAGCCCAGGACCACAGGGCACAGATACGCAGTATTTT
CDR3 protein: CASSPGPQGTDTQYF

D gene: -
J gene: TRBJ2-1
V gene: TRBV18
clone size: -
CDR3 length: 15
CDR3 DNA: TGTGCCAGCTCACGGGGGGTTACGGCCTACAATGAGCAGTTCTTC
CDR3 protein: CASSRGVTAYNEQFF

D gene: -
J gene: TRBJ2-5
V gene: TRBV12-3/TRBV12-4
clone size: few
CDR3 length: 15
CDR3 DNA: TGTGCCAGCAGTCCCACGGGGGCCATGCAAGAGACCCAGTACTTC
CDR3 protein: CASSPTGAMQETQYF

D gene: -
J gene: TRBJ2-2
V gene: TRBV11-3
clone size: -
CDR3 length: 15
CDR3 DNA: TGTGCCAGCAGTCGCCAGGGGGGCGCCACCGGGGAGCTGTTTTTT
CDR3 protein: CASSRQGGATGELFF